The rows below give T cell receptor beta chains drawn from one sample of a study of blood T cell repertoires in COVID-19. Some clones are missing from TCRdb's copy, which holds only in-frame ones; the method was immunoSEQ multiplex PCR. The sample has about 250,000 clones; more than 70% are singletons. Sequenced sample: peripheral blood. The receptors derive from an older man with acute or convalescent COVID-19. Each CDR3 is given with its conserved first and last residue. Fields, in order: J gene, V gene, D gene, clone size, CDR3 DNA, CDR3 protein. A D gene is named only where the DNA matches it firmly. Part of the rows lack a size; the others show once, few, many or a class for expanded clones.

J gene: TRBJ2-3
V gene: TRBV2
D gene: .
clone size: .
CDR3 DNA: TGTGCCAGCGGGGTAAGGACTAGCACAGATACGCAGTATTTT
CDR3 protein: CASGVRTSTDTQYF

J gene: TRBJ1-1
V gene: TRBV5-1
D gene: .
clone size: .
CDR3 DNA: TGCGCCAGCAGCTTGGTCATGGGCATGAACACTGAAGCTTTCTTT
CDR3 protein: CASSLVMGMNTEAFF

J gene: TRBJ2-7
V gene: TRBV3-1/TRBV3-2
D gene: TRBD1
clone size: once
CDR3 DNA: TGTGCCAGCAGCCGGGACAGGGACCACGAGCAGTACTTC
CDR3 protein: CASSRDRDHEQYF

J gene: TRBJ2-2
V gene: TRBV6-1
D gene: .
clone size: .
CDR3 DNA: TGTGCCAGCAGTGAAGGGACTGTCGGGGAGCTGTTTTTT
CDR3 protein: CASSEGTVGELFF

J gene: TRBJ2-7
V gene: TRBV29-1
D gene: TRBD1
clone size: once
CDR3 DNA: TGCAGCGTTGGGACAGGACCCGCGGGCGAGCAGTACTTC
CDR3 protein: CSVGTGPAGEQYF

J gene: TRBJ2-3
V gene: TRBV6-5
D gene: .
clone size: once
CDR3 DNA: TGTGCCAGCAGCAAAACAGATACGCAGTATTTT
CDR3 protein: CASSKTDTQYF

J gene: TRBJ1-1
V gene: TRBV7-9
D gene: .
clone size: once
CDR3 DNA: TGTGCCAGCAGACACCCTTTCGGGACTGAAGCTTTCTTT
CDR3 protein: CASRHPFGTEAFF

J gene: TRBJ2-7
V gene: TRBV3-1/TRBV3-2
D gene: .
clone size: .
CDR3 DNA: TGTGCCAGCAGCCAAGCCCTCCGAGGTATCGAGCAGTACTTC
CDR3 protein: CASSQALRGIEQYF

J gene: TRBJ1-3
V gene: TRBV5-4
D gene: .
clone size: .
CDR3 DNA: TGTGCCAGCAGCTTGGCTGCGGGGGTCCCCGGAAACACCATATATTTT
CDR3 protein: CASSLAAGVPGNTIYF

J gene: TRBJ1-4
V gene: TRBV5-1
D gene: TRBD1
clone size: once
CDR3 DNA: TGCGCCAGCAGCAGGGGACAGGGAGTTCGTGAAAAACTGTTTTTT
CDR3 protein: CASSRGQGVREKLFF

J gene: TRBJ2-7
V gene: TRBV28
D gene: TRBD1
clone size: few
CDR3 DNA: TGTGCCAGCAGTTTCGGACAGGTCGAGCAGTACTTC
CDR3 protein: CASSFGQVEQYF

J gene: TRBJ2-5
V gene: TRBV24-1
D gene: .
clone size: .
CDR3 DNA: TGTGCCACCAGCGATCCGGGGTCCTCGTACCAAGAGACCCAGTACTTC
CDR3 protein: CATSDPGSSYQETQYF

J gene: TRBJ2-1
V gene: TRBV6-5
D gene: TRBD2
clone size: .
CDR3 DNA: TGTGCCAGCAGCCCCGGGACTAGCGGGAGCCATGAGCAGTTCTTC
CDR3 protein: CASSPGTSGSHEQFF

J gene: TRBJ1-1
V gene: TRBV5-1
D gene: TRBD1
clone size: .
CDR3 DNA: TGCGCCAGCAGCTCCGGACAGGGCGGGGAAACTGAAGCTTTCTTT
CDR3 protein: CASSSGQGGETEAFF

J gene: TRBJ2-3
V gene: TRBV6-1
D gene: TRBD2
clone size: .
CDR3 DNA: TGTGCCAGCAGTGAAGGGGTGACTAGCGGGGTTAGCACAGATACGCAGTATTTT
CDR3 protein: CASSEGVTSGVSTDTQYF

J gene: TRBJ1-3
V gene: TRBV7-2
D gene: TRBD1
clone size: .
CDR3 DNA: TGTGCCAGCAGCTTAGTGGGACAGGGATCTGGAAACACCATATATTTT
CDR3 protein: CASSLVGQGSGNTIYF

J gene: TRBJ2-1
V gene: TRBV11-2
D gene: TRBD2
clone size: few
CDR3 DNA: TGTGCCAGCAGCTCTCGGACTAGCGGTTATCATGAGCAGTTCTTC
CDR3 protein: CASSSRTSGYHEQFF

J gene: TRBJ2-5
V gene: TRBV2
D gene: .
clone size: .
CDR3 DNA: TGTGCCAGCAGTGGCACGGTGGTTTCTTCGGAGACCCAGTACTTC
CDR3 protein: CASSGTVVSSETQYF

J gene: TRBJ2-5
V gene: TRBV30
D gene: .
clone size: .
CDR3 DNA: TGTGCCTGGAGTGTACAGCAGGAGACCCAGTACTTC
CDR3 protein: CAWSVQQETQYF

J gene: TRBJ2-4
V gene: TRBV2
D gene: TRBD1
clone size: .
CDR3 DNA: TGTGCCAGCAGCCCTGACAGGGGGCAAGCCAAAAACATTCAGTACTTC
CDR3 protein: CASSPDRGQAKNIQYF

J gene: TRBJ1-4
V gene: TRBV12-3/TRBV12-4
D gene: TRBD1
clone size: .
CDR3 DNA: TGTGCCAGCAGTTCCAGGGGGAAGGAAAAACTGTTTTTT
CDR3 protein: CASSSRGKEKLFF

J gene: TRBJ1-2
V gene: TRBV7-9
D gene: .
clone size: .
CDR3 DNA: TGTGCCAGCAGTGTTTCGAACTATGGCTACACCTTC
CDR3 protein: CASSVSNYGYTF

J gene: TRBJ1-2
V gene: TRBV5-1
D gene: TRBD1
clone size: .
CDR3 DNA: TGCGCCAGCAGCTCCTCCGGGACAGGGGTCCAAGGCGACTATGGCTACACCTTC
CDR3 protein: CASSSSGTGVQGDYGYTF

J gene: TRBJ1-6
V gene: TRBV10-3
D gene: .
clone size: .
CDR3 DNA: TGTGCCATCAATTCAGGGGCCCTTAATTCACCCCTCCACTTT
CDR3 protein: CAINSGALNSPLHF

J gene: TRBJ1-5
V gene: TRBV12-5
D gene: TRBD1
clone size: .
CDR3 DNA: TGTGCTAGTGGTTTGGGCAAACCGGGACAGGGGATAAGCAATCAGCCCCAGCATTTT
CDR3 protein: CASGLGKPGQGISNQPQHF

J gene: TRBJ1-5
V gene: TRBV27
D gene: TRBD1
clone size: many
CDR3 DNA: TGTGCCAGCAGTTGGACAGGGGCTCAGCCCCAGCATTTT
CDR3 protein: CASSWTGAQPQHF

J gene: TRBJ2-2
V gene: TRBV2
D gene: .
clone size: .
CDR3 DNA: TGTGCCAGCAGCCTGAATGGTGGGAGGAACACCGGGGAGCTGTTTTTT
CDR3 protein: CASSLNGGRNTGELFF

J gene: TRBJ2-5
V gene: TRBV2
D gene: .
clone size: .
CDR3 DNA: TGTGCCAGCTCTCTTGGGGGGTCGCGCGAGACCCAGTACTTC
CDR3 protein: CASSLGGSRETQYF

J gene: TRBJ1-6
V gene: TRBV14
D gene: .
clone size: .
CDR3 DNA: TGTGCCAGCAGCCAAGTTTCTAGTAATTCACCCCTCCACTTT
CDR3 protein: CASSQVSSNSPLHF

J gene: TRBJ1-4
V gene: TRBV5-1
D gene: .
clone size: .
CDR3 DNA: TGCGCCAGCAGCTCGGGCGGGGGGCCGGGTGAAAAACTGTTTTTT
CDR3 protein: CASSSGGGPGEKLFF